This T cell receptor (beta chain) was observed in a study of blood T cell repertoires in COVID-19. Original data processing: Researchers report that nucleated cell counts were estimated from reference gene primer amplification. TCRdb's table, derived via immunoSEQ multiplex PCR, lists solely in-frame clones and lacks some. V, J and clone size derive from that table, while D and trimming were established from the DNA sequence. This sample yields 250,000 to 300,000 clones, of which approximately 88% are seen a single time; approximately 10% belongs to the top ten. The Seattle site enrolled patients during active infection and followed them longitudinally. This CDR3 is 16 amino acids long. The germline V gene has CDR1 LNHDA and CDR2 SQIVND (reference sequence). With 7 bases clipped from V and 0 bases from J, the junction kept 6 bases outside the gene matches.

The clonotype originates from a woman aged 65 to 85 with COVID-19, enrolled during active disease. The J gene is TRBJ1-5, the V gene TRBV19; TRBD1 matches 10 bases. The material sequenced was peripheral blood. Here the CDR3 DNA reads TGTGCCAGTACAGACAGGGGGCCTTATAGCAATCAGCCCCAGCATTTT. Translated: CASTDRGPYSNQPQHF.